This entry lists 27 T cell receptor beta chains sequenced from one sample in a study of blood T cell repertoires in COVID-19 (dated by TCRdb to 2018 to 2021). Libraries were made using the immunoSEQ multiplex PCR assay. The table was pulled from immuneACCESS by TCRdb, which kept in-frame rearrangements only. Such tables lose some clones; where checked, under half of the loss comes from unresolved V genes, and the rest has no known cause. The sample table shows 400,000 or so clones, and around 87% are seen once. About 1.9% of the sample lies in the top ten. The sequenced sample consisted of PBMCs or T cells enriched from blood (not recorded which). The receptors were gathered from a man aged 40-49 years in a cohort exposed to, infected with or recovered from COVID-19 (not recorded which).

CDR3 sequence: CASSIQGAYEQYF. CDR3 in DNA: TGTGCCAGCAGTATACAGGGGGCGTACGAGCAGTACTTC. The chain couples TRBV6-5 to TRBJ2-7; 9 bases agree with TRBD1. CDR1 and CDR2 (germline): MNHEY, SVGAGI. The junction had 3 bases not matched to a gene; V was cut back by 5 bases and J by 4 bases. The CDR3 totals 13 residues.

The chain couples TRBV19 to TRBJ2-7; 12 bases are shared with TRBD1. The CDR3 covers 16 residues. The ends lost 5 bases at V and 7 bases at J; junction bases unmatched: 12. Per germline, CDR1 LNHDA and CDR2 SQIVND (reference sequence). This chain's CDR3 is CASSSSEGQGAWEQYF. The CDR3 DNA follows: TGTGCCAGTAGTTCGAGTGAGGGACAGGGGGCGTGGGAGCAGTACTTC.

Notes on this clone: A junction boundary mismatches the germline segment, possibly from a read error. The genes are TRBV5-5 and TRBJ2-6; D gene ambiguous. Germline CDR1 SGHKS, CDR2 YYEKEE (reference sequence). The CDR3 extends over 15 amino acids. DNA for the CDR3: TGTGCCAGCACCTTGGCGTTCTCTGGGGCCAACGTCCTGACTTTC. This translates into CASTLAFSGANVLTF.

The V and J genes are TRBV6-5 and TRBJ1-4; 9 bases line up with TRBD1. The CDR3 length is 15 residues. After removal of 6 bases from V and 8 bases from J, the junction contained 10 bases not matched to a gene. Germline loops: CDR1 MNHEY, CDR2 SVGAGI. In DNA form, the CDR3 reads TGTGCCAGCAGCCACGGGGACAGGGACGGAGAAAAACTGTTTTTT. Its translation is CASSHGDRDGEKLFF.

The V and J genes are TRBV19 and TRBJ1-5, with 8 bases matching TRBD1. CDR1 and CDR2 from the germline V gene are LNHDA and SQIVND (reference sequence). V was clipped by 3 bases and J by 1 base; unmatched bases: 2. CDR3 length: 15 residues. CDR3 amino acids: CASSIDRGSNQPQHF. CDR3 nucleotides: TGTGCCAGTAGTATTGACAGGGGCAGCAATCAGCCCCAGCATTTT.

This chain joins TRBV10-2 and TRBJ2-7, with 9 bases lining up with TRBD1. V trimming: 8 bases; J trimming: 4 bases; junction bases outside the gene matches: 21. Germline CDR1 and CDR2: WSHSY and SAAADI. There are 18 residues in the CDR3. CDR3 amino acids: CASGIPFMGTGKQYEQYF. CDR3 sequence (DNA): TGCGCCAGCGGAATCCCCTTTATGGGGACAGGGAAGCAATACGAGCAGTACTTC.

This chain uses TRBV19 with TRBJ2-1, with TRBD2 matching 12 bases. CDR1 and CDR2 from the germline V gene are LNHDA and SQIVND (reference sequence). This CDR3 contains 17 residues. V was pared by 3 bases and J by 10 bases, with 13 bases of the junction left unmatched. The CDR3 DNA reads TGTGCCAGTAGTATCATCCTAGCGGGAGGGGATCGGGGGGAGCAGTTCTTC. Protein product: CASSIILAGGDRGEQFF.

The chain combines TRBV5-1 with TRBJ1-1; D gene ambiguous. CDR3 length: 13 residues. Trimming shortened V by 2 bases and J by 1 base, and 6 bases separated the two germline ends. Germline assignment: CDR1 SGHRS and CDR2 YFSETQ. The CDR3 sequence is CASSFVGNTEAFF. CDR3 nucleotide sequence: TGCGCCAGCAGCTTCGTCGGGAACACTGAAGCTTTCTTT.

The chain couples TRBV2 to TRBJ2-4; D ambiguous. The CDR3 spans 13 residues. Germline-derived CDR1 and CDR2 are SNHLY and FYNNEI. Trimming left V 2 bases short and J 9 bases short, with 11 bases between. DNA for the CDR3: TGTGCCAGCAGTGAAACGGGTCCGGGCATTCAGTACTTC. It yields the protein CASSETGPGIQYF. Combining the CDR3 with reference TRBV2 and TRBJ2-4 gives the whole variable domain EPEVTQTPSHQVTQMGQEVILRCVPISNHLYFYWYRQILGQKVEFLVSFYNNEISEKSEIFDDQFSVERPDGSNFTLKIRSTKLEDSAMYFCASSETGPGIQYFGAGTRLSVL.

V gene TRBV5-1 combines with J gene TRBJ1-2; TRBD1 aligns across 10 bases. The CDR3 totals 20 residues. Per germline, CDR1 SGHRS and CDR2 YFSETQ. After removal of 5 bases from V and 2 bases from J, the junction contained 21 bases not matched to a gene. CDR3 nucleotide sequence: TGCGCCAGCAGAAGATCCCAGGGACAGGGGAGCCGGATTGGGAACTATGGCTACACCTTC. It encodes CASRRSQGQGSRIGNYGYTF. Full variable domain (rest looked up from reference TRBV5-1 and TRBJ1-2): KAGVTQTPRYLIKTRGQQVTLSCSPISGHRSVSWYQQTPGQGLQFLFEYFSETQRNKGNFPGRFSGRQFSNSRSEMNVSTLELGDSALYLCASRRSQGQGSRIGNYGYTFGSGTRLTVV.

The V and J genes are TRBV11-3 and TRBJ2-1; TRBD1 is a possible D gene (5 bases). The germline gives CDR1 SGHNT, CDR2 YENEEA. The CDR3 covers 17 residues. Trimming pared 1 base from V and 8 bases from J, leaving 21 bases between. CDR3 nucleotide sequence: TGTGCCAGCAGCTTAGGGGTTGGGGCTACCCCAAGGGATGAGCAGTTCTTC. This codes for CASSLGVGATPRDEQFF.

This chain links TRBV28 with TRBJ1-4; D unclear. This CDR3 spans 14 amino acids. CDR1 and CDR2 (germline): MDHEN, SYDVKM. Trimming shortened V by 2 bases and J by 8 bases, and 12 bases separated the two germline ends. CDR3 sequence: CASSLSGIREKLFF. The CDR3 nucleotides read TGTGCCAGCAGTTTAAGTGGTATACGGGAAAAACTGTTTTTT.

The V and J genes are TRBV4-1 and TRBJ2-2; no reliable D call. The CDR3 is 14 residues long. Germline-derived CDR1 and CDR2 are MGHRA and YSYEKL. V dropped 3 bases and J dropped 0 bases, with 5 bases sitting between them. CDR3 nucleotides: TGCGCCAGCAGCCACAACTCGAACACCGGGGAGCTGTTTTTT. This encodes CASSHNSNTGELFF.

This clone was recorded a few times. This chain uses TRBV19 with TRBJ1-2, with D possibly matching TRBD1 (6 bases). The germline CDR1 and CDR2 sequences are LNHDA and SQIVND (reference sequence). V was trimmed by 3 bases and J by 5 bases, leaving 16 bases between them. The CDR3 is made up of 15 amino acids. CDR3 coding DNA: TGTGCCAGTAGTATCTCCTCCGGGACAACTTATGGCTACACCTTC. Its protein is CASSISSGTTYGYTF.

The chain links TRBV18 to TRBJ2-3; 7 positions match TRBD2. The CDR3 has 14 amino acids. With V trimmed by 3 bases and J by 4 bases, 4 bases remained unmatched. Germline V lookup: CDR1 KGHSH, CDR2 LQKENI. Written as DNA, the CDR3 is TGTGCCAGCTCACCTAGCGGGCAAGCAGATACGCAGTATTTT. Amino acids: CASSPSGQADTQYF.

The chain has TRBV6-5 and TRBJ1-1; 8 nucleotides agree with TRBD1. Trimming cost V 6 bases and J 1 base; bases outside gene matches: 7. The CDR3 runs to 15 residues. CDR1 MNHEY and CDR2 SVGAGI come from the germline V gene. The CDR3 loop is CASRGGQVRNTEAFF. The CDR3 DNA follows: TGTGCCAGCAGGGGGGGACAGGTGAGGAACACTGAAGCTTTCTTT.

This chain links TRBV7-9 with TRBJ1-6, with 7 bases lining up with TRBD1. After removal of 0 bases from V and 10 bases from J, the junction contained 6 bases not matched to a gene. This CDR3 contains 15 residues. The germline V gene has CDR1 SEHNR and CDR2 FQNEAQ (reference sequence). CDR3 nucleotides: TGTGCCAGCAGCTTAGCTCACGGCAGGGGGTCACCCCTCCACTTT. Its translation: CASSLAHGRGSPLHF.

This clone was counted a single time. This chain uses TRBV5-1 with TRBJ2-6; 10 nucleotides align to TRBD2. Germline trimming cut 4 bases from V and 0 bases from J; bases unmatched to any gene: 1. CDR3 length equals 16 residues. Germline assignment: CDR1 SGHRS and CDR2 YFSETQ. CDR3 in amino acids: CASSLAGASGANVLTF. The CDR3 DNA follows: TGCGCCAGCAGCCTAGCGGGAGCCTCTGGGGCCAACGTCCTGACTTTC.

CDR3 nucleotide sequence: TGTGCCAGCATCTTAGCGGGAGGTCTCACAGATACGCAGTATTTT. It encodes CASILAGGLTDTQYF. The chain combines TRBV6-5 with TRBJ2-3; TRBD2 matches 10 bases. The germline V gene has CDR1 MNHEY and CDR2 SVGAGI. The trim removed 7 bases at V and 2 bases at J, leaving 6 bases unmatched. The CDR3 has 15 amino acids.

The chain carries TRBV6-5 and TRBJ1-2, with D hard to call. In germline, CDR1 is MNHEY, CDR2 SVGAGI. V gave up 7 bases and J gave up 8 bases, with 17 bases separating them. The CDR3 is 13 residues long. As DNA, the CDR3 is TGTGCCAGCAAGACCATAGCCAACTCGGGCTACACCTTC. Amino acids: CASKTIANSGYTF.

V usage is TRBV6-5 and J usage is TRBJ2-3, with a weak D call TRBD1 (6 bases). With 8 bases removed from V and 11 bases from J, the gap between germline ends came to 20 bases. The CDR3 contains 13 residues. Germline values: CDR1 MNHEY, CDR2 SVGAGI. The CDR3 spells CASRDTGLRGQYF. The CDR3 DNA reads as TGTGCCAGCCGGGACACGGGGTTGAGGGGGCAGTATTTT.

The CDR3 DNA follows: TGTGCCAGCTCACCAGGTCGGGGGGGCTCCTACAATGAGCAGTTCTTC. Translated: CASSPGRGGSYNEQFF. This rearrangement joins TRBV18 to TRBJ2-1; 8 bases map to TRBD2. The CDR3 has 16 residues. V lost 2 bases, J lost 0 bases, and 3 bases stayed unmatched. Germline V CDR1 and CDR2: KGHSH, LQKENI.

This chain uses TRBV6-5 with TRBJ2-7; TRBD1 might be the D (5 bases). In germline, CDR1 is MNHEY, CDR2 SVGAGI. The CDR3 has 16 amino acids. V was clipped by 2 bases and J by 0 bases, with 14 bases between them. CDR3: CASSYTGARSSYEQYF. The CDR3 bases are TGTGCCAGCAGTTACACTGGGGCTCGGAGCTCCTACGAGCAGTACTTC.

V usage is TRBV10-3 and J usage is TRBJ1-5, with 7 bases identical to TRBD1. Germline CDR1 and CDR2: ENHRY and SYGVKD. The junction had 8 bases not matched to a gene; V was cut back by 3 bases and J by 6 bases. The CDR3 is 15 residues long. CDR3 coding DNA: TGTGCCATCAGTGAAGGAACAGGGGCAGCTCAGCCCCAGCATTTT. This translates into CAISEGTGAAQPQHF.

In nucleotides, the CDR3 is TGTGCCAGCAGCCCCTCAGGGGGGCCTGAAGCTTTCTTT. Amino acid sequence: CASSPSGGPEAFF. The chain links TRBV9 to TRBJ1-1, with 7 nucleotides matching TRBD1. CDR1 and CDR2 (germline): SGDLS, YYNGEE. The CDR3 sequence is 13 residues long. V shed 4 bases, J shed 6 bases, and the junction held 6 bases outside the gene matches.

V gene TRBV7-9 combines with J gene TRBJ1-1; D perhaps matches TRBD1 (5 bases). V was cut by 2 bases and J by 1 base, with 8 bases left in between. CDR3 length: 14 residues. Germline V gene data show CDR1 as SEHNR and CDR2 as FQNEAQ (reference sequence). CDR3: CASSLSGANTEAFF. DNA of the CDR3: TGTGCCAGCAGCTTATCTGGGGCGAACACTGAAGCTTTCTTT.

The chain combines TRBV6-6 with TRBJ2-5; 13 bases line up with TRBD2. V was clipped by 5 bases and J by 3 bases; unmatched bases: 6. The CDR3 is 16 amino acids. Germline V gene data show CDR1 as MNHNY and CDR2 as SVGAGI (reference sequence). In DNA form, the CDR3 reads TGTGCCAGCAGTGGCTTAGGACTAGCGGGAGAAGAGACCCAGTACTTC. Its translation: CASSGLGLAGEETQYF.